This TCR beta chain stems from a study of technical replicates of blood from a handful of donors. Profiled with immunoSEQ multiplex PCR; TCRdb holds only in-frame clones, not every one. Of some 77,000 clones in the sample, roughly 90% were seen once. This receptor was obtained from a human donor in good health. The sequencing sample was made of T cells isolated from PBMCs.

In DNA, the CDR3 is TGCGCCAGCAGCTTGATTCCTGATAGTGAAAAACTGTTTTTT. Encoded protein: CASSLIPDSEKLFF. The chain carries TRBV5-1 and TRBJ1-4; D is unclear. The CDR3 is 14 residues long. From germline, CDR1 is SGHRS and CDR2 YFSETQ. Trimming left V 1 base short and J 7 bases short, with 11 bases between.